This T cell receptor beta chain was recorded in a study of identical twins. CDR3 size: 13 residues. V was pared by 8 bases and J by 2 bases, with 11 bases between. Germline loops: CDR1 MNHNS, CDR2 SASEGT. Every one of the donors was a healthy Caucasian. In TCRdb, the 5' RACE reads were re-called with MiXCR into one record per CDR3 protein. The table lists around 1.7 million distinct CDR3 sequences, 32% of them singletons. Notes on the study in general: Out-of-frame TCR alpha sharing observed in monozygotic twins exceeded model estimates.

With respect to this clonotype: Antigen unknown.

The origin of this receptor is a newborn girl in good health. The J gene is TRBJ2-3, the V gene TRBV6-1; no definite D call. The source material was cord blood. The CDR3 is CASARPYTDTQYF. The CDR3 nucleotides read TGTGCCAGCGCTAGGCCCTACACAGATACGCAGTATTTT.